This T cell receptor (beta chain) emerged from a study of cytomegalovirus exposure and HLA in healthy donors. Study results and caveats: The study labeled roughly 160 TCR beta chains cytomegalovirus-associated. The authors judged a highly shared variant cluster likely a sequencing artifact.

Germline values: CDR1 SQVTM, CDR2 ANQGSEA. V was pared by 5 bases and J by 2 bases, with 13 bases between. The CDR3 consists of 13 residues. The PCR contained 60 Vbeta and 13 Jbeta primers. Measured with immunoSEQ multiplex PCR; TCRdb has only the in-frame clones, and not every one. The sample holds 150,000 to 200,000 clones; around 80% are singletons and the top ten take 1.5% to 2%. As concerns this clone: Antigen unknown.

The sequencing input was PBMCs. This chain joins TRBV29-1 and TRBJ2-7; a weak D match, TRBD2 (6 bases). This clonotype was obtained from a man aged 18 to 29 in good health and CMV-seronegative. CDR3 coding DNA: TGCAGCGTTCTTGGAGGGGAGACCTACGAGCAGTACTTC. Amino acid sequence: CSVLGGETYEQYF.